The subject of this entry is one TCR beta chain. Its antigen is currently unknown. This entry comes from a study of OX40 agonist ivuxolimab in advanced cancers. On the study more broadly: The dose-escalation group included hepatocellular carcinoma, melanoma, renal cell carcinoma and head and neck cancer. Points from the study as a whole: By week 6 at 0.1 to 3.0 mg/kg, blood CD4+ and CD8+ T cells had expanded clonally.

Method: immunoSEQ multiplex PCR; TCRdb's copy keeps in-frame clones and lacks some. The sample carries 82,000 or so clones, approximately 92% recorded once. CDR1 and CDR2 (germline): SGHDT, YYEEEE. The CDR3 is 14 residues long. Trimming took off 0 bases at V and 5 bases at J, with 12 bases between the two ends. The TCR comes from an adult with an advanced solid tumor such as melanoma, head and neck, liver or kidney cancer. Sequenced here: CD4+ or CD8+ T cells sorted from blood, sampled in a trial of the OX40 agonist ivuxolimab. The J gene is TRBJ2-7, the V gene TRBV5-6; D perhaps matches TRBD1 (6 bases). CDR3 in amino acids: CASSLVQGIHEQYF. The CDR3 region has the DNA TGTGCCAGCAGCTTGGTCCAGGGGATTCACGAGCAGTACTTC.